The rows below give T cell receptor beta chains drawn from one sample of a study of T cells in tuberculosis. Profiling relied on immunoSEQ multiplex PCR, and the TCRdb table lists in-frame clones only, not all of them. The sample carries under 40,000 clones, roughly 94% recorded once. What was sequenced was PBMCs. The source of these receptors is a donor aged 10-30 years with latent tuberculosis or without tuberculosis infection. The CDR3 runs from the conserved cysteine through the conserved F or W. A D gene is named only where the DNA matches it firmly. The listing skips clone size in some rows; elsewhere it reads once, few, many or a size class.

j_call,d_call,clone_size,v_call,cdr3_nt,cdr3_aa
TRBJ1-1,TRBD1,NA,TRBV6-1,TGTGCCAGCAGGAGGGACAGGGAGAACACTGAAGCTTTCTTT,CASRRDRENTEAFF
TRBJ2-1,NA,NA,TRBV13,TGTGCCAGCACCATCTCGGCGGACTACAATGAGCAGTTCTTC,CASTISADYNEQFF
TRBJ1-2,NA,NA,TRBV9,TGTGCCAGCAGCGAGGGGGTTGGCTACACCTTC,CASSEGVGYTF
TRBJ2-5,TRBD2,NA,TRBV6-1,TGTGCCTCGGGGGGTAGCGGGAACCCGTTAGAGACCCAGTACTTC,CASGGSGNPLETQYF
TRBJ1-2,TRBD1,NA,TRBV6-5,TGTGCCAGCAGTTACTCGACAGGGTACGGCAACTATGGCTACACCTTC,CASSYSTGYGNYGYTF
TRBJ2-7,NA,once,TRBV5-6,TGTGCCAGCAGCTTGAGAGACTACGAGCAGTACTTC,CASSLRDYEQYF
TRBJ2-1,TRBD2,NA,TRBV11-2,TGTGCCTGGGAGGGTCGAAGGGGTGAGCAGTTCTTC,CAWEGRRGEQFF
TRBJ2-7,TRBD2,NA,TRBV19,TGTGCCAGTAGAGGACTAGGGGCCTACGAGCAGTACTTC,CASRGLGAYEQYF
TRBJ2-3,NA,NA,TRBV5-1,TGCGCCAGCAGCTTGAGCAGCGGCGAGAAAATAGATACGCAGTATTTT,CASSLSSGEKIDTQYF
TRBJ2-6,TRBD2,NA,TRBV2,TGTGCCACAGCGCTAGCGGGAGTTCACTCTGGGGCCAACGTCCTGACTTTC,CATALAGVHSGANVLTF
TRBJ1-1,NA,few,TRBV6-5,TGTGCCAGCAGCTACTACCGAGGGACTGAAGCTTTCTTT,CASSYYRGTEAFF
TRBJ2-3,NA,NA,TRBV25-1,TGTGCCAGCAGTGACCGCGGTTTGGCACTCACAGATACGCAGTATTTT,CASSDRGLALTDTQYF
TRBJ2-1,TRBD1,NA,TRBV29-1,TGCAGCGTTGAAGCCATAGACAGGGCCTCCTACAATGAGCAGTTCTTC,CSVEAIDRASYNEQFF
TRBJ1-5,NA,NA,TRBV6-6,TGTGCCAGCAGGGTTCAGGGAAGCGATCAGCCCCAGCATTTT,CASRVQGSDQPQHF
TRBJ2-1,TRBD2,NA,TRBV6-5,TGTGCCAGCAGTTATTCTAGCGGGAGCGGCAGTGAGCAGTTCTTC,CASSYSSGSGSEQFF
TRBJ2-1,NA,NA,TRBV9,TGTGCCAGCAGCGTAGAACCCAGGGCGAGTTCCTACAATGAGCAGTTCTTC,CASSVEPRASSYNEQFF
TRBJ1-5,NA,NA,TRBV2,TGTGCCAGCCGTGTGGAGGGGAATCAGCCCCAGCATTTT,CASRVEGNQPQHF
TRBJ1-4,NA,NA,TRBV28,TGTGCCAGCAGTACACCGTACAATACAACTAATGAAAAACTGTTTTTT,CASSTPYNTTNEKLFF
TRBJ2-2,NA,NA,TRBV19,TGTGCCAGTAGAACGCCGGGACTTGTCGGCACCGGGGAGCTGTTTTTT,CASRTPGLVGTGELFF
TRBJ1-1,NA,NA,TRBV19,TGTGCCAGTAGTCTCCTGGGGGGCACTGAAGCTTTCTTT,CASSLLGGTEAFF
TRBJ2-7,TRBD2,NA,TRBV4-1,TGCGCCAGCAGCCTGTTCAGCGGGAGCGGGGACGAGCAGTACTTC,CASSLFSGSGDEQYF
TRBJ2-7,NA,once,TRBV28,TGTGCCAGCAGTTCCCCACTAGTGCGGGGCGAGCAGTACTTC,CASSSPLVRGEQYF
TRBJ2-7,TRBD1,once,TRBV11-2,TGTGCCAGCAGCTTATGGGGGACAGGGGGCAAGATGTGGGGCTACGAGCAGTACTTC,CASSLWGTGGKMWGYEQYF
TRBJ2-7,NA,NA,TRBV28,TGTGCCAGCAGTTTTCACACCTCCTACGAGCAGTACTTC,CASSFHTSYEQYF
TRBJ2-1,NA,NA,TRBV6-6,TGTGCCAGCACGGACAGCTCCTACAATGAGCAGTTCTTC,CASTDSSYNEQFF
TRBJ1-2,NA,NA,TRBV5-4,TGTGCCAGCAGGGCGAGGGATTTCTATGGCTACACCTTC,CASRARDFYGYTF
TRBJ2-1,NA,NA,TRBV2,TGTGCCAGCAGGGGGGCCATTCGTTTACAGCCCTACAATGAGCAGTTCTTC,CASRGAIRLQPYNEQFF
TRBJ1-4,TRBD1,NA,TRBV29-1,TGCAGCGTTGGAGACAGGGGGCGCGTTAATGAAAAACTGTTTTTT,CSVGDRGRVNEKLFF
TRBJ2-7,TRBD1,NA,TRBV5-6,TGTGCCAGCAGCCTAACAGGGGGCGAACGCTACGAGCAGTACTTC,CASSLTGGERYEQYF
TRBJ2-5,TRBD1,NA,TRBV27,TGTGCCAGCAGCTCTCCGGTGAAGGGGGCTAAGGAGACCCAGTACTTC,CASSSPVKGAKETQYF
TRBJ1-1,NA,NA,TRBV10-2,TGCGCCAGCAGTGGCAGGGATCCCTATAACACTGAAGCTTTCTTT,CASSGRDPYNTEAFF
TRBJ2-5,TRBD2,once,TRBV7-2,TGTGCCAGCAGCTTAGGAGGGGAGGGTGAGACCCAGTACTTC,CASSLGGEGETQYF
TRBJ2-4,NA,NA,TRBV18,TGTGCCAGCTCCCATTTGGAGTTAGCCAAAAACATTCAGTACTTC,CASSHLELAKNIQYF
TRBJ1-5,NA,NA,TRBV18,TGTGCCAGCTCACCACCAGGGGAACAGCCCCAGCATTTT,CASSPPGEQPQHF
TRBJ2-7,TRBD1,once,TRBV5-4,TGTGCCAGCAGCTCTGGGGGACAGGGGCCCTACGAGCAGTACTTC,CASSSGGQGPYEQYF
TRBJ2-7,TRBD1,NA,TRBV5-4,TGTGCCAGCAGCCAGGTTAAACAGGGGAGTCGGGTCGAGCAGTACTTC,CASSQVKQGSRVEQYF
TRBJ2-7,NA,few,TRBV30,TGTGCCTGCCCCAGGGGGGACTTTTCCTACGAGCAGTACTTC,CACPRGDFSYEQYF
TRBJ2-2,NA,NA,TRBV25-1,TGTGCCAGCAGTAAGGTCGGGAAGTCAGCCGGGGAGCTGTTTTTT,CASSKVGKSAGELFF
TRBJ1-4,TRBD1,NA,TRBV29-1,TGCAGCGGGCGACAGGGGGTTAATGAAAAACTGTTTTTT,CSGRQGVNEKLFF
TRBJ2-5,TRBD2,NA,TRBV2,TGTGCCAGCAGTGATCGCGGGACTACCCAAGAGACCCAGTACTTC,CASSDRGTTQETQYF
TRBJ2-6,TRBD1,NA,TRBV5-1,TGCGCCAGCAGCCGAGCACAAACAGGGGACTCTGGGGCCAACGTCCTGACTTTC,CASSRAQTGDSGANVLTF
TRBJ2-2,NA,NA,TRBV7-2,TGTGCCAGCAGCTTCCAGCGAACCACCGGGGAGCTGTTTTTT,CASSFQRTTGELFF
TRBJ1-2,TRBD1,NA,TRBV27,TGTGCCAGCAGTTTGTATACAGGGGGCGCTTTGGCTGGCTACACCTTC,CASSLYTGGALAGYTF
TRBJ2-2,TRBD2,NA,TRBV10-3,TGTGCCATCAGTCCCGGACTAGAGCGGACCGGGGAGCTGTTTTTT,CAISPGLERTGELFF
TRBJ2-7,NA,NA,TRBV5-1,TGCGCCAGCAGCCGTTGGGGCCTGAACTACGAGCAGTACTTC,CASSRWGLNYEQYF
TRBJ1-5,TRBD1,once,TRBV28,TGTGCCAGCAGTTCTTCAGGGGGCGCCCAGCCCCAGCATTTT,CASSSSGGAQPQHF
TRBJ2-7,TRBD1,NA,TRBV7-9,TGTGCCAGCAACCGGGACAGACCCTACGAGCAGTACTTC,CASNRDRPYEQYF
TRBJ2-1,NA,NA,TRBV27,TGTGCCAGCAGTTTACGATTCCGAGCGGACAATGAGCAGTTCTTC,CASSLRFRADNEQFF
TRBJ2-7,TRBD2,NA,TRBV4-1,TGCGCCAGCAGCCCCCCGCTGGGAAGCGGGGCCTACGAGCAGTACTTC,CASSPPLGSGAYEQYF
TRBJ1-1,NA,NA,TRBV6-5,TGTGCCAGCAGTTACCAGGGGCGCACTGAAGCTTTCTTT,CASSYQGRTEAFF
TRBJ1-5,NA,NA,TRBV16,TGTGCCAGCAGCGCGGGGGGGGATCAGCCCCAGCATTTT,CASSAGGDQPQHF
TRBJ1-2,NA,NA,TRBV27,TGTGCCAGCTTCAACAGGTTAAATGGCTACACCTTC,CASFNRLNGYTF
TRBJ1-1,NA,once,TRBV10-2,TGCGCCAGCAGTGCCTCAGGGTTATTCACTGAAGCTTTCTTT,CASSASGLFTEAFF
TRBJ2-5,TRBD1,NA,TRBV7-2,TGTGCCAGCAGCAGGGGACAGGAAGAGACCCAGTACTTC,CASSRGQEETQYF
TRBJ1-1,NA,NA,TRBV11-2,TGTGCCAGTCGGGTCTCTCTGAACACTGAAGCTTTCTTT,CASRVSLNTEAFF
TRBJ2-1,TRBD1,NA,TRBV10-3,TGTGCCATCAGGGTTCGGACAGGGGGAAACAATGAGCAGTTCTTC,CAIRVRTGGNNEQFF
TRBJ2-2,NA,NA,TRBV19,TGTGCCAGTACACAAGATGGACGGACAGACACCGGGGAGCTGTTTTTT,CASTQDGRTDTGELFF